A single T cell receptor beta chain is shown here with its context. The antigen is not known. Profiled with immunoSEQ multiplex PCR; TCRdb holds only in-frame clones, not every one. This sample has under 200,000 clones; just over 90% occur once, and the top ten carry around 4.3%. Trimming stripped 3 bases from V and 6 bases from J, with 22 bases between. The CDR3 runs 16 residues. Germline CDR1 is DFQATT and CDR2 is SNEGSKA (reference sequence). This entry belongs to a study of T cell responses to AZD1222 COVID-19 vaccine. Study as a whole: Pooling of second doses given at about 4 or about 12 weeks was done. Findings and limits, study-wide: Vaccination with two AZD1222 doses was followed by a rise in Spike-specific TCR breadth and depth. Repertoires were collected only later (after the peak T cell response had occurred).

Source: peripheral blood, taken on day 0 of AZD1222 vaccination. The origin of this receptor is an adult in good health. The chain couples TRBV20-1 to TRBJ2-3, with D perhaps TRBD1 or TRBD2 (5 bases each). CDR3: CSASNLGAKRGDTQYF. CDR3 nucleotides: TGCAGTGCTAGTAATCTCGGGGCTAAAAGAGGCGATACGCAGTATTTT.